These T cell receptor beta chains were read from a single sample in a study of blood T cell repertoires in COVID-19. The repertoire was sequenced with immunoSEQ multiplex PCR; TCRdb's copy has only in-frame clones and lacks some. The profile shows more than 250,000 clones, more than 70% of them singletons. Sequenced input: peripheral blood. The receptor set was obtained from a woman in her fifties or sixties with acute or convalescent COVID-19. Each CDR3 is given with its conserved first and last residue. D genes are given only for firm matches. Size is omitted from some rows. Given values are once, few, many or a class for expanded clones.

j_call: TRBJ2-2
clone_size: .
v_call: TRBV30
d_call: .
cdr3_nt: TGTGCCTGGAGTGTATGGCAGGGCACCGGGGAGCTGTTTTTT
cdr3_aa: CAWSVWQGTGELFF

j_call: TRBJ1-6
clone_size: .
v_call: TRBV7-3
d_call: .
cdr3_nt: TGTGCCAGCAGCCCGACACTAAAGGGGTCTAATTCACCCCTCCACTTT
cdr3_aa: CASSPTLKGSNSPLHF

j_call: TRBJ1-2
clone_size: .
v_call: TRBV29-1
d_call: .
cdr3_nt: TGCAGCGTTGATAGGGGGACACCTCCCTCACATCCCTATGGCTACACCTTC
cdr3_aa: CSVDRGTPPSHPYGYTF

j_call: TRBJ1-6
clone_size: once
v_call: TRBV5-6
d_call: TRBD1
cdr3_nt: TGTGCCAGCTCATTGACAGGGGGCAATTCACCCCTCCACTTT
cdr3_aa: CASSLTGGNSPLHF

j_call: TRBJ2-3
clone_size: .
v_call: TRBV24-1
d_call: .
cdr3_nt: TGTGCCACCAGGTCCAGCGTCACAGATACGCAGTATTTT
cdr3_aa: CATRSSVTDTQYF

j_call: TRBJ1-3
clone_size: .
v_call: TRBV30
d_call: .
cdr3_nt: TGTGCCTGGAGTGTTATCTCTGGAAACACCATATATTTT
cdr3_aa: CAWSVISGNTIYF

j_call: TRBJ2-7
clone_size: .
v_call: TRBV6-5
d_call: TRBD1
cdr3_nt: TGTGCCAGCAGGTCGGGACAGGGGTACGAGCAGTACTTC
cdr3_aa: CASRSGQGYEQYF

j_call: TRBJ2-5
clone_size: once
v_call: TRBV5-4
d_call: .
cdr3_nt: TGTGCCAGCAGCCTACAGACGGGGAAAGAGACCCAGTACTTC
cdr3_aa: CASSLQTGKETQYF

j_call: TRBJ2-7
clone_size: .
v_call: TRBV19
d_call: .
cdr3_nt: TGTGCCAGTAGTATAGGGGCTTTCCCCTACGAGCAGTACTTC
cdr3_aa: CASSIGAFPYEQYF

j_call: TRBJ2-5
clone_size: once
v_call: TRBV25-1
d_call: TRBD2
cdr3_nt: TGTGCCAGCAGTGACCAACTAGCGAGAGAGACCCAGTACTTC
cdr3_aa: CASSDQLARETQYF

j_call: TRBJ1-1
clone_size: .
v_call: TRBV9
d_call: .
cdr3_nt: TGTGCCAGCAGCGTCCTTATCGGGGGCACTGAAGCTTTCTTT
cdr3_aa: CASSVLIGGTEAFF

j_call: TRBJ1-1
clone_size: once
v_call: TRBV5-4
d_call: .
cdr3_nt: TGTGCCAGCAGCTTGAATAATCAGGTTTTCTTT
cdr3_aa: CASSLNNQVFF

j_call: TRBJ2-5
clone_size: .
v_call: TRBV13
d_call: .
cdr3_nt: TGTGCCAGCACCGCCGGAGGGAGGGAGACCCAGTACTTC
cdr3_aa: CASTAGGRETQYF

j_call: TRBJ2-2
clone_size: .
v_call: TRBV5-6
d_call: TRBD1
cdr3_nt: TGTGCCAGCAGCTTCGGAACAAACAGGGGTGGAAACACCGGGGAGCTGTTTTTT
cdr3_aa: CASSFGTNRGGNTGELFF

j_call: TRBJ2-1
clone_size: .
v_call: TRBV11-2
d_call: .
cdr3_nt: TGTGCCAGCAGCTTAAGGCCAGGGGCAATTAATGAGCAGTTCTTC
cdr3_aa: CASSLRPGAINEQFF

j_call: TRBJ2-7
clone_size: few
v_call: TRBV5-1
d_call: TRBD2
cdr3_nt: TGCGCCAGCAGCTTAGGGGGTAGCGGGGATTACGAGCAGTACTTC
cdr3_aa: CASSLGGSGDYEQYF

j_call: TRBJ1-2
clone_size: .
v_call: TRBV29-1
d_call: TRBD1
cdr3_nt: TGCAGCGTTGGACAGGGGGACTATGGCTACACCTTC
cdr3_aa: CSVGQGDYGYTF

j_call: TRBJ1-4
clone_size: .
v_call: TRBV16
d_call: .
cdr3_nt: TGTGCCAGCAGCCAATCGGGGAGAGGGGAAAAACTGTTTTTT
cdr3_aa: CASSQSGRGEKLFF

j_call: TRBJ1-2
clone_size: .
v_call: TRBV19
d_call: .
cdr3_nt: TGTGCCAGTAGATCTGACAGATTCTATGGCTACACCTTC
cdr3_aa: CASRSDRFYGYTF

j_call: TRBJ2-3
clone_size: .
v_call: TRBV19
d_call: TRBD1
cdr3_nt: TGTGCCAGTAGAGACGGACAGGGCGGTCGAGATACGCAGTATTTT
cdr3_aa: CASRDGQGGRDTQYF

j_call: TRBJ1-1
clone_size: .
v_call: TRBV6-9
d_call: .
cdr3_nt: TGTGCCAGCAGTTATTATGGGGAGGGGGACACTGAAGCTTTCTTT
cdr3_aa: CASSYYGEGDTEAFF

j_call: TRBJ1-6
clone_size: few
v_call: TRBV6-1
d_call: .
cdr3_nt: TGTGCCAGCAGTGAAGCGGCAGGGGCACTTGGTTCACCCCTCCACTTT
cdr3_aa: CASSEAAGALGSPLHF

j_call: TRBJ2-4
clone_size: .
v_call: TRBV7-2
d_call: .
cdr3_nt: TGTGCCAGCAGCTTGGGGTTTTGGGAGGGGGGAAACATTCAGTACTTC
cdr3_aa: CASSLGFWEGGNIQYF

j_call: TRBJ1-1
clone_size: .
v_call: TRBV14
d_call: .
cdr3_nt: TGTGCCAGCAGCTCGGGACAGAACACTGAAGCTTTCTTT
cdr3_aa: CASSSGQNTEAFF

j_call: TRBJ2-7
clone_size: .
v_call: TRBV5-1
d_call: .
cdr3_nt: TGCGCCAGCAGCCCCGACCGGGGCGAGCAGTACTTC
cdr3_aa: CASSPDRGEQYF

j_call: TRBJ1-1
clone_size: .
v_call: TRBV6-6
d_call: .
cdr3_nt: TGTGCCAGCAGTCCTCCGGACACTCAAGCTTTCTTT
cdr3_aa: CASSPPDTQAFF

j_call: TRBJ2-7
clone_size: .
v_call: TRBV19
d_call: .
cdr3_nt: TGTGCCAGTAGTATAGGGTCACACTACGAGCAGTACTTC
cdr3_aa: CASSIGSHYEQYF

j_call: TRBJ1-6
clone_size: few
v_call: TRBV6-5
d_call: TRBD1
cdr3_nt: TGTGCCAGCAGAGCGGGACAGGGGAATAATTCACCCCTCCACTTT
cdr3_aa: CASRAGQGNNSPLHF

j_call: TRBJ1-6
clone_size: many
v_call: TRBV5-6
d_call: .
cdr3_nt: TGTGCCAGCAGATCCGGGACATCTAATTCACCCCTCCACTTT
cdr3_aa: CASRSGTSNSPLHF

j_call: TRBJ1-1
clone_size: .
v_call: TRBV18
d_call: .
cdr3_nt: TGTGCCAGCTCAAGATCCAACCAGGGAGGAACAGGTGAAGCTTTCTTT
cdr3_aa: CASSRSNQGGTGEAFF

j_call: TRBJ2-1
clone_size: .
v_call: TRBV6-6
d_call: .
cdr3_nt: TGTGCCAGCAGTTACGGGTACCCGGGGAATGAGCAGTTCTTC
cdr3_aa: CASSYGYPGNEQFF

j_call: TRBJ1-1
clone_size: .
v_call: TRBV6-5
d_call: .
cdr3_nt: TGTGCCAGCAGTTACGACAGCGAAGCTTTCTTT
cdr3_aa: CASSYDSEAFF

j_call: TRBJ2-5
clone_size: .
v_call: TRBV14
d_call: TRBD2
cdr3_nt: TGTGCCAGCAGCCAAGATGACCGGGAGGGCATGGAGACCCAGTACTTC
cdr3_aa: CASSQDDREGMETQYF

j_call: TRBJ2-1
clone_size: few
v_call: TRBV5-1
d_call: .
cdr3_nt: TGCGCCAGCAGCCCGCGACCCGGGACTTCTAATGAGCAGTTCTTC
cdr3_aa: CASSPRPGTSNEQFF

j_call: TRBJ1-3
clone_size: .
v_call: TRBV11-2
d_call: .
cdr3_nt: TGTGCCAGCAGCTCCCAGGGGACTGGAAACACCATATATTTT
cdr3_aa: CASSSQGTGNTIYF

j_call: TRBJ2-3
clone_size: .
v_call: TRBV5-6
d_call: TRBD2
cdr3_nt: TGTGCCAGCAGCCTCAAAGCGGGAGGTAGCACAGATACGCAGTATTTT
cdr3_aa: CASSLKAGGSTDTQYF

j_call: TRBJ2-1
clone_size: .
v_call: TRBV21-1
d_call: .
cdr3_nt: TGTGCCAGCAGTACCATTGGACAGGACAATGAGCAGTTCTTC
cdr3_aa: CASSTIGQDNEQFF

j_call: TRBJ2-2
clone_size: .
v_call: TRBV4-3
d_call: TRBD2
cdr3_nt: TGCGCCAGCAGCCAGGGACTAGCGGGAGAATTCACCGGGGAGCTGTTTTTT
cdr3_aa: CASSQGLAGEFTGELFF

j_call: TRBJ1-1
clone_size: .
v_call: TRBV11-2
d_call: TRBD1
cdr3_nt: TGTGCCAGCAGCCGGGACAGGGGAATAGAAGCTTTCTTT
cdr3_aa: CASSRDRGIEAFF

j_call: TRBJ2-5
clone_size: .
v_call: TRBV9
d_call: TRBD2
cdr3_nt: TGTGCCAGCAGCGTAGGTGCAGCGGGGCGCCAAGAGACCCAGTACTTC
cdr3_aa: CASSVGAAGRQETQYF

j_call: TRBJ1-4
clone_size: few
v_call: TRBV7-9
d_call: .
cdr3_nt: TGTGCCAGCAGTGCAGGGCCTAATGAAAAACTGTTTTTT
cdr3_aa: CASSAGPNEKLFF

j_call: TRBJ2-7
clone_size: few
v_call: TRBV4-1
d_call: .
cdr3_nt: TGCGCCAGCAGCCAAGATTGGGGAGCGCGGGAGCAGTACTTC
cdr3_aa: CASSQDWGAREQYF